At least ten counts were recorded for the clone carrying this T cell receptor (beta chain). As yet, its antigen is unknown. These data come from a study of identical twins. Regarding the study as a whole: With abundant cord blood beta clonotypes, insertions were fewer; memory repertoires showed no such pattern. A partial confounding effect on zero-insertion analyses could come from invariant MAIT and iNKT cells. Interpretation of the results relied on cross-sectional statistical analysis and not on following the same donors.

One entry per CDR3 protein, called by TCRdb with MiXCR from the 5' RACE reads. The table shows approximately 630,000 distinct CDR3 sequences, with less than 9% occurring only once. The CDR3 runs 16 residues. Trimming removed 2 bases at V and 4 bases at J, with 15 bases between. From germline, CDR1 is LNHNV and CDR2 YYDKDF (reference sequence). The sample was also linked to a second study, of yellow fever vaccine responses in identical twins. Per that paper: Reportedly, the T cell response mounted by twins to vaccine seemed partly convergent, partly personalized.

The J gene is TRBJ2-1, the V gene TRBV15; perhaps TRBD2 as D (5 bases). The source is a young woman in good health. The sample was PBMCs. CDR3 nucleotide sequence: TGTGCCACCAGCAGAACAACTAGTAAGGTTTACAATGAGCAGTTCTTC. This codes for CATSRTTSKVYNEQFF.